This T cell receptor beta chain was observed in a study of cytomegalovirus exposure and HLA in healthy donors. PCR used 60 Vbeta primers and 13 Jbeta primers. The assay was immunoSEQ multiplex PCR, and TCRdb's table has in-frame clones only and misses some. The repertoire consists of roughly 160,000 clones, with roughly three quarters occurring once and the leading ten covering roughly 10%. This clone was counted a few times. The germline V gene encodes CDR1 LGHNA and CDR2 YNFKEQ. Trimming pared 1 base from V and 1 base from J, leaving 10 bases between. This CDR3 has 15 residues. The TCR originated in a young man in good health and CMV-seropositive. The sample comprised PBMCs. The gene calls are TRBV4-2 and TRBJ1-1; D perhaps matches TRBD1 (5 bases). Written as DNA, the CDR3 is TGTGCCAGCAGCCAAGTTCACAGGACGAACACTGAAGCTTTCTTT. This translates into CASSQVHRTNTEAFF.